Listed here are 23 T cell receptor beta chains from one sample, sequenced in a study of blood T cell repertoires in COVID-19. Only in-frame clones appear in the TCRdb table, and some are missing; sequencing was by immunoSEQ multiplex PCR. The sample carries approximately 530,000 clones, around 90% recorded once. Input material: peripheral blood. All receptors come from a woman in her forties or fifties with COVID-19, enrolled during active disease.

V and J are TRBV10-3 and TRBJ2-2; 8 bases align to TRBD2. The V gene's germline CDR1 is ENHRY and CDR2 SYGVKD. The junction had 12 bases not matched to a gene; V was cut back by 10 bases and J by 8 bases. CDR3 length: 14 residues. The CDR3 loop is CATQSGGGPGELFF. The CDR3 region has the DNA TGTGCCACCCAGTCGGGGGGGGGACCTGGGGAGCTGTTTTTT.

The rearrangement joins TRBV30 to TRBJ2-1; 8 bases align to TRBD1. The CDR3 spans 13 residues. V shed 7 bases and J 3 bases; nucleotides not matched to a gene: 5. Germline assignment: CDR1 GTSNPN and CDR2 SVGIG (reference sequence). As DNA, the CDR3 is TGTGCCTCGGCAGGGGGCCACTACAATGAGCAGTTCTTC. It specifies CASAGGHYNEQFF.

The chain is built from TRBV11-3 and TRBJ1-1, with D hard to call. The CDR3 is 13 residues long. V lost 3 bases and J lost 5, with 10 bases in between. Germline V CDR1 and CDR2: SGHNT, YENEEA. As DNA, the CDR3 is TGTGCCAGCAGCTTGGCAGGTCGGACTGAAGCTTTCTTT. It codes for CASSLAGRTEAFF.

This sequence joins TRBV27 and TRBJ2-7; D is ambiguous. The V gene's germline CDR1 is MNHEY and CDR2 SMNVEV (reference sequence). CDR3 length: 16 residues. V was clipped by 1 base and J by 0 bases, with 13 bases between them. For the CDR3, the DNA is TGTGCCAGCAGTTTATATCAGGTGGAAAGCTCCTACGAGCAGTACTTC. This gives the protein CASSLYQVESSYEQYF.

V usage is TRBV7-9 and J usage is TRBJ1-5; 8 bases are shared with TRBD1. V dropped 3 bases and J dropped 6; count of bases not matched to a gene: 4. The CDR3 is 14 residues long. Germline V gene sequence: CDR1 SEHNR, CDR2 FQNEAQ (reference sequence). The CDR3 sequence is CASSFSGGAQPQHF. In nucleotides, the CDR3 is TGTGCCAGCAGCTTCTCAGGGGGCGCTCAGCCCCAGCATTTT.

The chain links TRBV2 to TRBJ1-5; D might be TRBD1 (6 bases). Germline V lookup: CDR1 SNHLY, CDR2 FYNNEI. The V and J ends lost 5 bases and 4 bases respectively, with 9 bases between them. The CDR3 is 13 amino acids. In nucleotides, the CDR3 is TGTGCCAGCAGTTACAGGGCTAATCAGCCCCAGCATTTT. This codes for CASSYRANQPQHF.

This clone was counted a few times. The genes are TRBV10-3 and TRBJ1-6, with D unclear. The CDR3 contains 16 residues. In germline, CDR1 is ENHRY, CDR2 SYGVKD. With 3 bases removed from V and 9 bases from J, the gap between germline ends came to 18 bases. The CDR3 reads CAISDEATARGSPLHF. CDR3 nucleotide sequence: TGTGCCATCAGTGACGAGGCTACAGCTCGGGGTTCACCCCTCCACTTT.

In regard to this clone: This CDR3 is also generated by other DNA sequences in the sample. The CDR3: CSVTGGGNTEAFF. CDR3 in DNA: TGCAGCGTCACAGGGGGGGGGAACACTGAAGCTTTCTTT. This chain links TRBV29-1 with TRBJ1-1; 8 nucleotides line up with TRBD1. V shed 6 bases and J 1 base; nucleotides not matched to a gene: 4. Germline CDR1 and CDR2: SQVTM and ANQGSEA. This CDR3 is built from 13 residues.

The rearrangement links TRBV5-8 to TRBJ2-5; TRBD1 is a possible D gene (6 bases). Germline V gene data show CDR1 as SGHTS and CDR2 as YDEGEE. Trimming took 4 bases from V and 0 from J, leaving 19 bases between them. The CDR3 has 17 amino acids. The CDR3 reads CASSGGEPRAYQETQYF. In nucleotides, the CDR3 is TGTGCCAGCAGCGGGGGCGAGCCGAGGGCTTACCAAGAGACCCAGTACTTC.

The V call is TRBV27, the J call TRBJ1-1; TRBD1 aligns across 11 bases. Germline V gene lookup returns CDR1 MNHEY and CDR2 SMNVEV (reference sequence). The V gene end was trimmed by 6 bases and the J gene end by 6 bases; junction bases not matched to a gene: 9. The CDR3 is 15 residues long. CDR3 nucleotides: TGTGCCAGCAGCCCCCGGACAGGGGGCAGCTCTGAAGCTTTCTTT. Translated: CASSPRTGGSSEAFF.

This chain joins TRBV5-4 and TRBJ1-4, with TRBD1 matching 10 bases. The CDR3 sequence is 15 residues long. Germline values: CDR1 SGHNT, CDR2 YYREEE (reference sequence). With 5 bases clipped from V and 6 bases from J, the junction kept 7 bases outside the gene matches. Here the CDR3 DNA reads TGTGCCAGCAGTCGGGGACAGGGGTTTGATGAAAAACTGTTTTTT. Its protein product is CASSRGQGFDEKLFF.

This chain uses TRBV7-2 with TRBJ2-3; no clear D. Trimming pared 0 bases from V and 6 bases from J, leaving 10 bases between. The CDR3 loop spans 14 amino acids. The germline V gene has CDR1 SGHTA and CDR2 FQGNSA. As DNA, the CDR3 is TGTGCCAGCAGCTTAGCGCGAGGATGGGATACGCAGTATTTT. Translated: CASSLARGWDTQYF.

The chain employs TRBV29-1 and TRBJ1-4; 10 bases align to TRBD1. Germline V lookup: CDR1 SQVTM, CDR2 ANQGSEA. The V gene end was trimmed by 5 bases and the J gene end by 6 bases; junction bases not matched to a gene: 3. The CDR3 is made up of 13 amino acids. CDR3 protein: CSVPGTGDEKLFF. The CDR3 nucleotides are TGCAGCGTTCCCGGGACAGGGGATGAAAAACTGTTTTTT.

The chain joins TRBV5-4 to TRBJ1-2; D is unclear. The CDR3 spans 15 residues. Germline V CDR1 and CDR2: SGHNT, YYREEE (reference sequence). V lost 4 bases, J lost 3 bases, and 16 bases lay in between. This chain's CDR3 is CASSLISDVDYGYTF. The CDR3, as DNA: TGTGCCAGCAGCCTGATCAGCGACGTGGACTATGGCTACACCTTC.

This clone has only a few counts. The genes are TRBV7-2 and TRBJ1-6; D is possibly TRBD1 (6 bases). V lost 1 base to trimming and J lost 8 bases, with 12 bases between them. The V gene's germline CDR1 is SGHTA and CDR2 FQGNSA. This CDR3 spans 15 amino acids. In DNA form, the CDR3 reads TGTGCCAGCAGCTTAGGACAGGTACCAGATTCACCCCTCCACTTT. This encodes CASSLGQVPDSPLHF. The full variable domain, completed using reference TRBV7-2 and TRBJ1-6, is GAGVSQSPSNKVTEKGKDVELRCDPISGHTALYWYRQSLGQGLEFLIYFQGNSAPDKSGLPSDRFSAERTGGSVSTLTIQRTQQEDSAVYLCASSLGQVPDSPLHFGNGTRLTVT.

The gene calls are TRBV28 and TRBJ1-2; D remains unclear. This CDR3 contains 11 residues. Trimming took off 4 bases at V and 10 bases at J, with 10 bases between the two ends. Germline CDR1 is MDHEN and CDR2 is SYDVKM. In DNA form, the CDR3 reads TGTGCCAGCAGTTCGCGAGATCCCTACACCTTC. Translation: CASSSRDPYTF.

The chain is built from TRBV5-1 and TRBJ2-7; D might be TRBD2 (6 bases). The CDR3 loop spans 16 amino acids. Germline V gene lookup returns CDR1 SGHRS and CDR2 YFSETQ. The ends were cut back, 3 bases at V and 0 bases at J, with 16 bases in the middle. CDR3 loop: CASSSRPGESSYEQYF. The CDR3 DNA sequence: TGCGCCAGCAGCTCGCGGCCGGGAGAGAGCTCCTACGAGCAGTACTTC.

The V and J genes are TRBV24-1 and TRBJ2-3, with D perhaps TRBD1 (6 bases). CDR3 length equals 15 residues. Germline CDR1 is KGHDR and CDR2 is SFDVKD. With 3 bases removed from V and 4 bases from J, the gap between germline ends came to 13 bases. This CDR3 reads CATSDAWHRADTQYF. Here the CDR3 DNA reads TGTGCCACCAGTGATGCCTGGCACAGGGCAGATACGCAGTATTTT.

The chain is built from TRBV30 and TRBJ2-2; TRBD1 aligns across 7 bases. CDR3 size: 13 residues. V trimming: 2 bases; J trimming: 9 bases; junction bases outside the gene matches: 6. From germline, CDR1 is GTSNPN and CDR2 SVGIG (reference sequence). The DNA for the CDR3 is TGTGCCTGGAGTCTAGAGGGGGCACGGGAGCTGTTTTTT. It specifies CAWSLEGARELFF. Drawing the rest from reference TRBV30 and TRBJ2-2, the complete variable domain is SQTIHQWPATLVQPVGSPLSLECTVEGTSNPNLYWYRQAAGRGLQLLFYSVGIGQISSEVPQNLSASRPQDRQFILSSKKLLLSDSGFYLCAWSLEGARELFFGEGSRLTVL.

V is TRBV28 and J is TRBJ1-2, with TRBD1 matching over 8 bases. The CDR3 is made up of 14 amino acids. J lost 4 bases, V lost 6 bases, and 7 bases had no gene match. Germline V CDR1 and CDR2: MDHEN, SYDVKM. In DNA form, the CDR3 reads TGTGCCAGCAGCAACCCGGACAGGGTCTATGGCTACACCTTC. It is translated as CASSNPDRVYGYTF.

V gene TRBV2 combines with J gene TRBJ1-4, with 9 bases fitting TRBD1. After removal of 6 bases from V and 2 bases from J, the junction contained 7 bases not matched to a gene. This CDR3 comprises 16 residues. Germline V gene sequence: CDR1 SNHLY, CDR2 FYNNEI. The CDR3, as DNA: TGTGCCAGCAGCAGGAAAACAGGGGGCACTAATGAAAAACTGTTTTTT. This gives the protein CASSRKTGGTNEKLFF.

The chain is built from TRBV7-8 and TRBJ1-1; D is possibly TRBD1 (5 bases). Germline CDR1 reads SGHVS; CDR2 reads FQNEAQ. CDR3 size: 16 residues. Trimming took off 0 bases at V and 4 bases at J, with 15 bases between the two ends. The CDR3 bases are TGTGCCAGCAGCTTAGCTTGGGAGGGGCTGGGCACTGAAGCTTTCTTT. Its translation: CASSLAWEGLGTEAFF.

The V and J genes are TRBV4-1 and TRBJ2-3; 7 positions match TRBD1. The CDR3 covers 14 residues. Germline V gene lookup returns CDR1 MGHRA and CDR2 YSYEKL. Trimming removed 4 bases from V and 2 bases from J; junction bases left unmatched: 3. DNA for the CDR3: TGCGCCAGCAGCCGACAGGGCGCCACAGATACGCAGTATTTT. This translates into CASSRQGATDTQYF.